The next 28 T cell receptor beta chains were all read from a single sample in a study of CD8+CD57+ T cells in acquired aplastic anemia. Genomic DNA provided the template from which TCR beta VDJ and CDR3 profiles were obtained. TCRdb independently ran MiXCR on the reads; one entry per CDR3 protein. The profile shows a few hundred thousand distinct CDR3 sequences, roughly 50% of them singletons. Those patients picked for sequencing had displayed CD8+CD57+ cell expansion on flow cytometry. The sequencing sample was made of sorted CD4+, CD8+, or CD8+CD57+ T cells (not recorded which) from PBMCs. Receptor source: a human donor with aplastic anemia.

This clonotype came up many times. In DNA form, the CDR3 reads TGTGCCAGCAGCTTAGGGAGCGGGGGCGGGTCCTACGAGCAGTACTTC. Amino acid sequence: CASSLGSGGGSYEQYF. The chain joins TRBV7-9 to TRBJ2-7; 8 bases fit TRBD2. Germline V gene data show CDR1 as SEHNR and CDR2 as FQNEAQ (reference sequence). V lost 1 base, J lost 1 base, and 6 bases stayed unmatched. This CDR3 has 16 amino acids.

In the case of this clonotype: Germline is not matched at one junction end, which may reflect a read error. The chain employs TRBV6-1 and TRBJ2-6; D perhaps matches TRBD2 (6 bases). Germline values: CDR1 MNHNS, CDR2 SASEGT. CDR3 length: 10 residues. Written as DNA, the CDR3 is TGTGCCAGCAGGGGGAGGACTGAAGCTTTC. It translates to CASRGRTEAF.

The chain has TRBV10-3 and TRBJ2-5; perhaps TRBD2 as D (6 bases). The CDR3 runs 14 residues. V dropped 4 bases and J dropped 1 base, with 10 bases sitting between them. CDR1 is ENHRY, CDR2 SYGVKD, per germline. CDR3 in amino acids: CAISGGDFQETQYF. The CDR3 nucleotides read TGTGCCATCAGTGGGGGGGACTTCCAAGAGACCCAGTACTTC.

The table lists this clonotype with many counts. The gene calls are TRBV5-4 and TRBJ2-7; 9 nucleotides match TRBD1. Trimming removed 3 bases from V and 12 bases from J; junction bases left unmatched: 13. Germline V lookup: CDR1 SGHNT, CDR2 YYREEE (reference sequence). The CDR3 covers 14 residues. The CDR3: CASSSPDRGPRAYF. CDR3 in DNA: TGTGCCAGCAGCTCCCCGGACAGGGGTCCCAGGGCGTACTTC. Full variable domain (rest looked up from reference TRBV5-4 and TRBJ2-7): ETGVTQSPTHLIKTRGQQVTLRCSSQSGHNTVSWYQQALGQGPQFIFQYYREEENGRGNFPPRFSGLQFPNYSSELNVNALELDDSALYLCASSSPDRGPRAYFGPGTRLTVT.

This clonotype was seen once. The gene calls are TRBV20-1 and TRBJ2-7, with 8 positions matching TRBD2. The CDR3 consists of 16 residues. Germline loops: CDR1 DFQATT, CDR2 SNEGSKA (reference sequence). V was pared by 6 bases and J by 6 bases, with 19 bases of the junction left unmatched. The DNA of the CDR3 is TGCAGTGCCAAATCTAGTGGGTCAGCGGGGGAGCGCGAGCAGTACTTC. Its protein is CSAKSSGSAGEREQYF.

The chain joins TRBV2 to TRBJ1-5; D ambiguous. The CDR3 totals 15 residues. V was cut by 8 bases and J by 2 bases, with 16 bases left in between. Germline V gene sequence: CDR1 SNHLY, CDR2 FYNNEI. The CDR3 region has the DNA TGTGCCAGCTCTACGGGCAGGTCCGGCAATCAGCCCCAGCATTTT. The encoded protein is CASSTGRSGNQPQHF.

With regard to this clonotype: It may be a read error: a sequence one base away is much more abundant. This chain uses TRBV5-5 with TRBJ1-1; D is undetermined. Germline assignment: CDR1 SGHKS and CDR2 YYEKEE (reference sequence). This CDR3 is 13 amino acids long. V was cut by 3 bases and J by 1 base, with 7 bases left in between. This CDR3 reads CASSYNPNTEAFF. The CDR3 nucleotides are TGTGCCAGCAGCTACAACCCGAACACTGAAGCTTTCTTT.

The CDR3 region is CSASDRDDGYTF. CDR3 nucleotides: TGCAGTGCTAGCGACAGGGACGACGGCTACACCTTC. The J gene is TRBJ1-2, the V gene TRBV20-1; 7 positions agree with TRBD1. Trimming took 3 bases from V and 8 from J; bases not matched to a gene: 6. The CDR3 runs 12 residues. Looked up from germline, CDR1 is DFQATT and CDR2 is SNEGSKA (reference sequence).

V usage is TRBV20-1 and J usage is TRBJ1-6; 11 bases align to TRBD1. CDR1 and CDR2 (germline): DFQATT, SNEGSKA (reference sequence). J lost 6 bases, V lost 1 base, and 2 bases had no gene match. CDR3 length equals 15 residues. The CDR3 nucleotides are TGCAGTGCTAGAGTCGGGACAGGGGGTAATTCACCCCTCCACTTT. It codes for CSARVGTGGNSPLHF.

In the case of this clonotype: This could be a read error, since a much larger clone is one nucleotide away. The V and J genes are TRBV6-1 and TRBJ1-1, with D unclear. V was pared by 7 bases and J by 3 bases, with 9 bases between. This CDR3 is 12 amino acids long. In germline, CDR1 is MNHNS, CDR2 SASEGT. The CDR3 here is CASTAMDTEAFF. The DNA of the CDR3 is TGTGCCAGCACCGCGATGGACACTGAAGCTTTCTTT.

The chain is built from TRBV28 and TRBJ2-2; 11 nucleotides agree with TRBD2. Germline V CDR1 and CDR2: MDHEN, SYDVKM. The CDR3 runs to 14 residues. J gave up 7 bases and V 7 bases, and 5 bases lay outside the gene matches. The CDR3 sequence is CASMVAGGLGELFF. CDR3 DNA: TGTGCCAGCATGGTAGCGGGGGGGCTCGGGGAGCTGTTTTTT.

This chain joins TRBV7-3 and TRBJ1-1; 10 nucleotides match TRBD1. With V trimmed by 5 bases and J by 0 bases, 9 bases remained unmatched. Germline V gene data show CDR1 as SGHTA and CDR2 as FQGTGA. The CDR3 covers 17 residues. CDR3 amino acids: CASSPNRDRGVNTEAFF. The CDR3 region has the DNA TGTGCCAGCAGCCCGAACCGGGACAGGGGTGTGAACACTGAAGCTTTCTTT.

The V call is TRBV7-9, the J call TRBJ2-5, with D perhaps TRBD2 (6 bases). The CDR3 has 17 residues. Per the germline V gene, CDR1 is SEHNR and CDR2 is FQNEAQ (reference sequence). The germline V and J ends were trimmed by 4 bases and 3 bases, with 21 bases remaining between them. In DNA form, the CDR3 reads TGTGCCAGCAGCTCGGCGGGGCCCGCAACTAATGAAGAGACCCAGTACTTC. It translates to CASSSAGPATNEETQYF.

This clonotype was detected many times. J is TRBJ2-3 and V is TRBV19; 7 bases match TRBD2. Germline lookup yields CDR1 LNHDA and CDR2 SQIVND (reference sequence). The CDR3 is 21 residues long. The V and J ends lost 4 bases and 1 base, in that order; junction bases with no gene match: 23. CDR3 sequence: CASSTRYSGSLRQGGTDTQYF. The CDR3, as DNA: TGTGCCAGTAGTACCCGGTATAGCGGGTCCCTTAGGCAAGGTGGCACAGATACGCAGTATTTT.

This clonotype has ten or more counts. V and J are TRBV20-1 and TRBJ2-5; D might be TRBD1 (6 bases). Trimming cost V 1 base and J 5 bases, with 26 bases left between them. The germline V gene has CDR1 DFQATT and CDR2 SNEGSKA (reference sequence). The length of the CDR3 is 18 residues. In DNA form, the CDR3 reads TGCAGTGCTAGAGTGGGGGCAAGATCAACATGGACTGGGGAGACCCAGTACTTC. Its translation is CSARVGARSTWTGETQYF.

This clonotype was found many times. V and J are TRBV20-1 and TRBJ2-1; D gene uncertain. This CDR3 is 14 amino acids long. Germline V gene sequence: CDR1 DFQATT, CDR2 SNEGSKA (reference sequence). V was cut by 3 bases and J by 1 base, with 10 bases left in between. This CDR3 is CSARPYNSYNEQFF. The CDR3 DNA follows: TGCAGTGCTAGGCCATACAATTCCTACAATGAGCAGTTCTTC.

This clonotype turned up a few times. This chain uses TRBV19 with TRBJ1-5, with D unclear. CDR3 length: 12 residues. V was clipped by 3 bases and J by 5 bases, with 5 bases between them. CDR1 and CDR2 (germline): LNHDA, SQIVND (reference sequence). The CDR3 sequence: CASSILYQPQHF. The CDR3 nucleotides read TGTGCCAGTAGTATCCTCTATCAGCCCCAGCATTTT.

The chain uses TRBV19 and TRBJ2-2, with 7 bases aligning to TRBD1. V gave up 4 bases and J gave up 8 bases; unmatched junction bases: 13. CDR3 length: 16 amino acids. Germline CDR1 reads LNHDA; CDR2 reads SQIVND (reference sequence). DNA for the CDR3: TGTGCCAGTAGTAACCCTGGGACAGCCCTCTCTGGGGAGCTGTTTTTT. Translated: CASSNPGTALSGELFF. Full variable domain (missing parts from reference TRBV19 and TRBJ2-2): DGGITQSPKYLFRKEGQNVTLSCEQNLNHDAMYWYRQDPGQGLRLIYYSQIVNDFQKGDIAEGYSVSREKKESFPLTVTSAQKNPTAFYLCASSNPGTALSGELFFGEGSRLTVL.

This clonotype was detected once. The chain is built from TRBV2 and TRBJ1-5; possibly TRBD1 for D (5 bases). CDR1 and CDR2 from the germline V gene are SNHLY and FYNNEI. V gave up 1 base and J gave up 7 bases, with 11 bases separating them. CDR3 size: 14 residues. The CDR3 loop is CASSEGGGGQPQHF. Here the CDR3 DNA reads TGTGCCAGCAGTGAAGGGGGCGGGGGACAGCCCCAGCATTTT.

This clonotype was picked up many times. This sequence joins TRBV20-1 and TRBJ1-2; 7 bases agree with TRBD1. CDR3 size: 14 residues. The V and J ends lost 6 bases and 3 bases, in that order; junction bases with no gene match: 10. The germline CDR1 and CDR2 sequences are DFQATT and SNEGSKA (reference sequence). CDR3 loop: CSASRGDSYYGYTF. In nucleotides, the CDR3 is TGCAGTGCCAGTAGGGGGGACAGTTACTATGGCTACACCTTC.

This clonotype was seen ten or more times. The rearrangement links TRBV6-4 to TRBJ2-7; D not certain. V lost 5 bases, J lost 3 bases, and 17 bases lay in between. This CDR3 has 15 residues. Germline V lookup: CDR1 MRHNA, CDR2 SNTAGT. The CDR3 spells CASSSPGLQSYEQYF. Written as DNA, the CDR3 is TGTGCCAGCAGTTCCCCGGGTCTACAGAGCTACGAGCAGTACTTC.

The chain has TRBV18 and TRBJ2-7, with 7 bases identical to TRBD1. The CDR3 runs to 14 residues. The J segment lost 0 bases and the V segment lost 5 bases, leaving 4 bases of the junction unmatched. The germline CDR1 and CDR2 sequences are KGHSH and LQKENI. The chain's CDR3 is CASSKGQRSYEQYF. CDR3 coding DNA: TGTGCCAGCTCAAAGGGACAGCGCTCCTACGAGCAGTACTTC.

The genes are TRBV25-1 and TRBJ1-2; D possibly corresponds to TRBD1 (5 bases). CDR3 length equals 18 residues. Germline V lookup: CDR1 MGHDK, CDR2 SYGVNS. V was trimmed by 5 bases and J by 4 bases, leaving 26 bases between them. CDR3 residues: CASSTLRKGPSGGYGYTF. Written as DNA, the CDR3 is TGTGCCAGCAGTACCCTCAGGAAGGGGCCAAGCGGGGGCTATGGCTACACCTTC.

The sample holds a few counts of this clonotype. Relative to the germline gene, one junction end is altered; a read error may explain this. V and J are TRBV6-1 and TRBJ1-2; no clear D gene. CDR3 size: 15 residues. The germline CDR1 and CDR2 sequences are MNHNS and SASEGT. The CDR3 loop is CACSGLWVGGYGYTF. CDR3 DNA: TGTGCCTGCAGTGGGTTGTGGGTCGGCGGCTATGGCTACACCTTC.

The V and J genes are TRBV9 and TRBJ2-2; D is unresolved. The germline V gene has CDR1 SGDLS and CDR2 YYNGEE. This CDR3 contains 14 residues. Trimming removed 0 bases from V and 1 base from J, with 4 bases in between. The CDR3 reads CASSVDRNTGELFF. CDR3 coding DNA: TGTGCCAGCAGCGTAGACAGGAACACCGGGGAGCTGTTTTTT.

For the CDR3, the DNA is TGCGCCAGCAGCCAAGAGAAACACTACTACGAGCAGTACTTC. Its translation is CASSQEKHYYEQYF. J is TRBJ2-7 and V is TRBV4-1; D is unresolved. This CDR3 has 14 amino acids. Trimming left V 0 bases short and J 3 bases short, with 9 bases between. Germline V gene data show CDR1 as MGHRA and CDR2 as YSYEKL.

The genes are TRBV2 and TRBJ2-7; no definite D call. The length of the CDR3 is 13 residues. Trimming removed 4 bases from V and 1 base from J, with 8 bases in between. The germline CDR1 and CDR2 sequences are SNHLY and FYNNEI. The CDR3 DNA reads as TGTGCCAGCAGTGTTGGTAGGTCCTACGAGCAGTACGTC. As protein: CASSVGRSYEQYV.

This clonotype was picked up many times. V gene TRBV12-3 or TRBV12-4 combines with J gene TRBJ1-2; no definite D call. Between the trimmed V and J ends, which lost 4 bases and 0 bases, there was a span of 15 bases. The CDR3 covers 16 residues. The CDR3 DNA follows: TGTGCCAGCAGTTCGATGCCGGTGGCCACTAACTATGGCTACACCTTC. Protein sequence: CASSSMPVATNYGYTF.